Here is one T cell receptor (beta chain) with its context. The data were obtained in a study of T cells in Graves' hyperthyroidism and ophthalmopathy. The source material, RNA transcripts, was used to amplify TCR beta CDR3 regions. The HTBI primer set was used in a first-round RT-PCR of the TCR CDR3. TCRdb re-called the multiplex PCR reads with MiXCR, one entry per CDR3 protein. The sample has 300,000 to 450,000 distinct CDR3 sequences, approximately 25% seen once. The CDR3 runs 13 residues. V was cut by 0 bases and J by 7 bases, with 8 bases left in between. Germline CDR1 reads SGHNT; CDR2 reads YYREEE (reference sequence).

The sequenced sample consisted of blood. The genes are TRBV5-4 and TRBJ2-1; no firm D call. This receptor was obtained from a man aged 45-65 years with Graves' hyperthyroidism. This chain's CDR3 is CASSLAGPNEQFF. CDR3 DNA sequence: TGTGCCAGCAGCTTGGCCGGGCCAAATGAGCAGTTCTTC.